The 12 T cell receptor beta chains presented below share a single source sample, sequenced in a study of blood T cell repertoires in COVID-19. TCRdb's table, derived via immunoSEQ multiplex PCR, lists solely in-frame clones and lacks some. The sample includes about 130,000 clones, about four fifths of them seen just once. Sample: PBMCs or T cells enriched from blood (not recorded which). All receptors derive from a man aged 30 to 39 who had recovered from COVID-19.

The DNA for the CDR3 is TGTGCCAGCAGCCAGCAGGGGGACAGGGCGTACACCTTC. It specifies CASSQQGDRAYTF. The genes are TRBV9 and TRBJ1-2; TRBD1 aligns across 9 bases. J gave up 11 bases and V 4 bases, and 9 bases lay outside the gene matches. CDR1 is SGDLS and CDR2 is YYNGEE in the germline V gene. The length of the CDR3 is 13 residues.

V usage is TRBV14 and J usage is TRBJ1-6, with D maybe TRBD1 (5 bases). CDR1 is SGHDN and CDR2 is FVKESK in the germline V gene. V was trimmed by 4 bases and J by 7 bases, leaving 14 bases between them. The CDR3 is 15 amino acids. The CDR3: CASSPARGMNSPLHF. The CDR3 nucleotides read TGTGCCAGCAGCCCGGCGCGGGGCATGAATTCACCCCTCCACTTT.

CDR3 amino acids: CASSILGGNEQFF. For the CDR3, the DNA is TGTGCCAGTAGTATCCTAGGTGGGAATGAGCAGTTCTTC. This chain connects TRBV19 to TRBJ2-1; D gene uncertain. CDR1 and CDR2 from the germline V gene are LNHDA and SQIVND (reference sequence). CDR3 length equals 13 residues. V gave up 3 bases and J gave up 7 bases, with 10 bases separating them.

In DNA form, the CDR3 reads TGCGCCAGCAGCTGGACAGGGGGAAGGGAGCAGTTCTTC. Its protein product is CASSWTGGREQFF. The gene calls are TRBV5-1 and TRBJ2-1; 10 bases match TRBD1. CDR3 size: 13 residues. Germline CDR1 and CDR2: SGHRS and YFSETQ. Trimming at V came to 3 bases and at J to 10 bases, leaving 4 bases not matched to a gene.

This chain joins TRBV6-5 and TRBJ1-2; D not certain. V was pared by 4 bases and J by 2 bases, with 2 bases between. The CDR3 runs to 11 residues. Germline V gene sequence: CDR1 MNHEY, CDR2 SVGAGI. CDR3 bases: TGTGCCAGCAGTTCAAACTATGGCTACACCTTC. Amino acid sequence: CASSSNYGYTF.

The chain recombines TRBV15 with TRBJ2-1; maybe TRBD2 (5 bases). The CDR3 length is 12 residues. Between the trimmed V and J ends, which lost 5 bases and 8 bases, there was a span of 10 bases. Germline CDR1 reads LNHNV; CDR2 reads YYDKDF (reference sequence). The CDR3: CATSPRRDEQFF. The DNA of the CDR3 is TGTGCCACCAGCCCCCGGCGGGATGAGCAGTTCTTC.

The CDR3 spells CASSRTRGGSDTNEKLFF. As DNA, the CDR3 is TGTGCCAGCAGCCGGACGCGCGGGGGCTCTGACACTAATGAAAAACTGTTTTTT. The chain joins TRBV5-5 to TRBJ1-4; a weak D match, TRBD1 (6 bases). V was trimmed by 4 bases and J by 2 bases, leaving 21 bases between them. Germline CDR1 reads SGHKS; CDR2 reads YYEKEE (reference sequence). CDR3 length: 18 amino acids. Full variable domain (rest looked up from reference TRBV5-5 and TRBJ1-4): DAGVTQSPTHLIKTRGQQVTLRCSPISGHKSVSWYQQVLGQGPQFIFQYYEKEERGRGNFPDRFSARQFPNYSSELNVNALLLGDSALYLCASSRTRGGSDTNEKLFFGSGTQLSVL.

This clone was detected once. The chain has TRBV24-1 and TRBJ2-2, with TRBD1 identical over 7 bases. The CDR3 covers 13 residues. The germline V gene encodes CDR1 KGHDR and CDR2 SFDVKD. J was trimmed by 5 bases and V by 7 bases; bases with no gene match: 3. CDR3 in amino acids: CATSPGQTGELFF. CDR3 nucleotide sequence: TGTGCCACCAGCCCGGGACAGACCGGGGAGCTGTTTTTT.

The rearrangement uses TRBV5-1 and TRBJ1-6; D is perhaps TRBD1 (6 bases). The germline CDR1 and CDR2 sequences are SGHRS and YFSETQ. V lost 0 bases and J 1 base, leaving 11 bases between the germline ends. This CDR3 region has 17 residues. CDR3 loop: CASSLVTGQSYNSPLHF. The DNA of the CDR3 is TGCGCCAGCAGCTTGGTAACAGGGCAGTCCTATAATTCACCCCTCCACTTT.

The chain joins TRBV6-1 to TRBJ1-2, with D unclear. With 5 bases removed from V and 2 bases from J, the gap between germline ends came to 9 bases. CDR3 length equals 13 residues. Germline V CDR1 and CDR2: MNHNS, SASEGT. The CDR3 DNA sequence: TGTGCCAGCAGTTGGGAGCAGAACTATGGCTACACCTTC. It specifies CASSWEQNYGYTF.

Comments on this clone: One end of the junction does not line up with germline, which may come from a read error. The chain links TRBV7-8 to TRBJ2-2; perhaps TRBD2 as D (6 bases). CDR1 is SGHVS and CDR2 is FQNEAQ in the germline V gene. CDR3 length equals 18 residues. CDR3 amino acids: CASSPSAGRTGNAGELFF. Here the CDR3 DNA reads TGTGCCAGCAGCCCCAGTGCGGGGAGAACCGGGAACGCCGGGGAGCTGTTTTTT.

The chain joins TRBV4-2 to TRBJ2-3; TRBD2 matches at 10 bases. The CDR3 consists of 16 residues. The V gene end was trimmed by 8 bases and the J gene end by 3 bases; junction bases not matched to a gene: 11. Per the germline V gene, CDR1 is LGHNA and CDR2 is YNFKEQ. The CDR3 here is CASALLAGGGTDTQYF. CDR3 in DNA: TGTGCCAGCGCCCTATTAGCGGGAGGAGGGACAGATACGCAGTATTTT.